This T cell receptor beta chain was documented in a study of shared clonotypes between healthy human individuals. Concerning this clone itself: Its antigen is currently unknown. Other DNA sequences in this specimen translate into the identical CDR3.

This table comes from immunoSEQ multiplex PCR, and its TCRdb copy is limited to in-frame clones, with some not included. The table includes hundreds of thousands of clones, roughly 95% detected once. In the naive CD8 group, cells lacked CD45RO and were positively selected for CCR7, so terminally differentiated effector memory CD45RA+ cells were left out. Donors were Caucasian adults residing in Nashville, Tennessee, USA. Findings of the study overall: Tissue TCR repertoires likely differ from these blood-only repertoires. Larger estimated richness was generally recorded for naive subsets relative to memory subsets. When naive CD4 clonotypes were compared across a handful of donors, around 5% were shared.

Germline V gene lookup returns CDR1 SQVTM and CDR2 ANQGSEA. The CDR3 contains 13 residues. Trimming shortened V by 3 bases and J by 0 bases, and 9 bases separated the two germline ends. The chain uses TRBV29-1 and TRBJ2-7; tentatively, D is TRBD1 (5 bases). The sequencing sample was made of naive CD8+ T cells sorted from blood. The source of this sequence is a young woman in good health. The DNA of the CDR3 is TGCAGCGTTGAGCAGGGAAGCTCCTACGAGCAGTACTTC. Its translation: CSVEQGSSYEQYF.